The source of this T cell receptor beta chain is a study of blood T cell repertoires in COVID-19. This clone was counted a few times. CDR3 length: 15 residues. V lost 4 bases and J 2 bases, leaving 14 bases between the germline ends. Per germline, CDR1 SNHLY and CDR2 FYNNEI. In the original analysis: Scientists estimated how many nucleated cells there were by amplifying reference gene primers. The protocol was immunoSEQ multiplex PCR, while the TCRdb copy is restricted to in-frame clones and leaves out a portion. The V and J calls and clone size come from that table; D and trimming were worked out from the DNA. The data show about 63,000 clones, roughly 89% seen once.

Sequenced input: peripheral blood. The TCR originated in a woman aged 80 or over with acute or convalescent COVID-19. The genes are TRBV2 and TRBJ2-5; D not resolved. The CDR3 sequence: CASSATQFPQETQYF. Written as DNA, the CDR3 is TGTGCCAGCAGTGCCACCCAGTTCCCTCAAGAGACCCAGTACTTC.